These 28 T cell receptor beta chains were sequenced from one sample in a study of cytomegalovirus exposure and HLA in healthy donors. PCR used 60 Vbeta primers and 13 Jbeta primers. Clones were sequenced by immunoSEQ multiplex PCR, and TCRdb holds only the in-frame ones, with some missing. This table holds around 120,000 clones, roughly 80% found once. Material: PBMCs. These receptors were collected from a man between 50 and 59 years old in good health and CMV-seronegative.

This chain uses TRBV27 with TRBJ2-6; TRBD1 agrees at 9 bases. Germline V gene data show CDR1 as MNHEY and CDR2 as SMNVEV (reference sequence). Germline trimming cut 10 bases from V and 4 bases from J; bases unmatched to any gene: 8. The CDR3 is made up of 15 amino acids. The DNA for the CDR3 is TGTGCCACAGGGACAGGGCGTAGGGGGGCCAACGTCCTGACTTTC. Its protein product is CATGTGRRGANVLTF. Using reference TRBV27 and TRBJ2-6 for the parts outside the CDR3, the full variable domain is EAQVTQNPRYLITVTGKKLTVTCSQNMNHEYMSWYRQDPGLGLRQIYYSMNVEVTDKGDVPEGYKVSRKEKRNFPLILESPSPNQTSLYFCATGTGRRGANVLTFGAGSRLTVL.

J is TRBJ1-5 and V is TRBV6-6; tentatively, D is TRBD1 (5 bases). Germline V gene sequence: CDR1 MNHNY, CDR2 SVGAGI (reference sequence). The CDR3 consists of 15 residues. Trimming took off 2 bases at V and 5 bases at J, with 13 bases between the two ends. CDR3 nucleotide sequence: TGTGCCAGCAGTTACGAATCAGGGTGGGATCAGCCCCAGCATTTT. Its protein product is CASSYESGWDQPQHF.

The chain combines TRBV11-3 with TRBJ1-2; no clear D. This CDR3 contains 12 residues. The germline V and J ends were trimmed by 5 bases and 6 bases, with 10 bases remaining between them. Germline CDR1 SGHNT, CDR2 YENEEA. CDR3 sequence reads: CASSMTYHGYTF. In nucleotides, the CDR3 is TGTGCCAGCAGCATGACATACCATGGCTACACCTTC. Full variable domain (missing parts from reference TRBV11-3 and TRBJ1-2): EAGVVQSPRYKIIEKKQPVAFWCNPISGHNTLYWYLQNLGQGPELLIRYENEEAVDDSQLPKDRFSAERLKGVDSTLKIQPAELGDSAVYLCASSMTYHGYTFGSGTRLTVV.

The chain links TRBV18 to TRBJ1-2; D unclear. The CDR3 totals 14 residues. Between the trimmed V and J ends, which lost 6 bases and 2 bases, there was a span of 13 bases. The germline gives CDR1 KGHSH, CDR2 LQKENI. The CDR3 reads CASSHGGPNYGYTF. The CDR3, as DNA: TGTGCCAGCTCTCATGGAGGCCCCAACTATGGCTACACCTTC.

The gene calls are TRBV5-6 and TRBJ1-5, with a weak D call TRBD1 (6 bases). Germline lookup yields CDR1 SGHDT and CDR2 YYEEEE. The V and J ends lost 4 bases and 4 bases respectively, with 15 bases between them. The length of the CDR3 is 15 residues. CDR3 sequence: CASSERTVGNQPQHF. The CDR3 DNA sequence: TGTGCCAGCAGCGAACGGACAGTGGGTAATCAGCCCCAGCATTTT. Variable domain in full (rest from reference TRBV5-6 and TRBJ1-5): DAGVTQSPTHLIKTRGQQVTLRCSPKSGHDTVSWYQQALGQGPQFIFQYYEEEERQRGNFPDRFSGHQFPNYSSELNVNALLLGDSALYLCASSERTVGNQPQHFGDGTRLSIL.

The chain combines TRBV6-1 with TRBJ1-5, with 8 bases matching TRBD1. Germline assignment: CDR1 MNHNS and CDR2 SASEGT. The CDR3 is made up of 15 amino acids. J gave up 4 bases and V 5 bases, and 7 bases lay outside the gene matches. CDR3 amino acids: CASSSRTGINQPQHF. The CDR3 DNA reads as TGTGCCAGCAGTTCCCGGACAGGGATAAATCAGCCCCAGCATTTT.

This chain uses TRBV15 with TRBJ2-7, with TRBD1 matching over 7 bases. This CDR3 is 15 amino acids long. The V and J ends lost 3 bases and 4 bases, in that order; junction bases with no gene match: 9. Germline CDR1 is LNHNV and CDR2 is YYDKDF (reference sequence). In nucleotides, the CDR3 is TGTGCCACCAGCAGGCATCACAGGGGTGCATACGAGCAGTACTTC. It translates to CATSRHHRGAYEQYF.

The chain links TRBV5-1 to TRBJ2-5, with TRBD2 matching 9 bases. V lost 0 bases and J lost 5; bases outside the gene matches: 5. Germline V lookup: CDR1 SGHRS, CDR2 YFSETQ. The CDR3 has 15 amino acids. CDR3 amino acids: CASSLALAGMETQYF. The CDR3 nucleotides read TGCGCCAGCAGCTTGGCCCTAGCGGGAATGGAGACCCAGTACTTC.

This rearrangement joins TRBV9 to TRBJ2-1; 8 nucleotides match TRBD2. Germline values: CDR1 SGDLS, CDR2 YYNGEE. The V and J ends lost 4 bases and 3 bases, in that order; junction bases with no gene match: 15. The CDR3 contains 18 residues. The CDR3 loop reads CASSPRGLAGSYYNEQFF. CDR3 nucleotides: TGTGCCAGCAGCCCCCGGGGGTTAGCGGGGTCTTACTACAATGAGCAGTTCTTC.

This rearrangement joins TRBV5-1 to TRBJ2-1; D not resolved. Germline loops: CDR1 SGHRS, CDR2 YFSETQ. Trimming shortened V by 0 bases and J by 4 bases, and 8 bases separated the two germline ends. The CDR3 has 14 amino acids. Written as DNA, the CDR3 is TGCGCCAGCAGCTTGGGTGGCGGTTACAATGAGCAGTTCTTC. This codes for CASSLGGGYNEQFF.

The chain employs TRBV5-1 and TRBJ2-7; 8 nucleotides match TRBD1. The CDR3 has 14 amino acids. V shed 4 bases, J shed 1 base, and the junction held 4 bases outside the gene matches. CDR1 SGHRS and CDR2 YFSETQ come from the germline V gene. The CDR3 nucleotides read TGCGCCAGCAGCGTGGGACAGGCATCCTACGAGCAGTACTTC. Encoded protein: CASSVGQASYEQYF.

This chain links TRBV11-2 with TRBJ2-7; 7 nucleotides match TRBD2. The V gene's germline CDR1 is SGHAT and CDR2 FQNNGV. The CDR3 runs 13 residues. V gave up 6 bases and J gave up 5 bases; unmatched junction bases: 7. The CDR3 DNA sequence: TGTGCCAGCAGTCTAGCGGTCGGAAACGAGCAGTACTTC. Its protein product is CASSLAVGNEQYF.

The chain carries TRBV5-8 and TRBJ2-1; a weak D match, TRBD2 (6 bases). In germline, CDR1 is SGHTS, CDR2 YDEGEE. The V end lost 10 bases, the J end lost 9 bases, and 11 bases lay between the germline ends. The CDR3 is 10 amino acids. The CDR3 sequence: CAGGWSEQFF. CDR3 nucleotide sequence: TGTGCCGGAGGGTGGAGTGAGCAGTTCTTC. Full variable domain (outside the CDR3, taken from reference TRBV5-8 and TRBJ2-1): EAGVTQSPTHLIKTRGQQATLRCSPISGHTSVYWYQQALGLGLQFLLWYDEGEERNRGNFPPRFSGRQFPNYSSELNVNALELEDSALYLCAGGWSEQFFGPGTRLTVL.

DNA for the CDR3: TGCAGTGCTAGATTGGGACAGAGTTACTTC. This encodes CSARLGQSYF. The chain joins TRBV20-1 to TRBJ2-5; the match to TRBD1 covers 7 bases. Trimming at V came to 2 bases and at J to 14 bases, leaving 5 bases not matched to a gene. Germline CDR1 is DFQATT and CDR2 is SNEGSKA (reference sequence). This CDR3 contains 10 residues.

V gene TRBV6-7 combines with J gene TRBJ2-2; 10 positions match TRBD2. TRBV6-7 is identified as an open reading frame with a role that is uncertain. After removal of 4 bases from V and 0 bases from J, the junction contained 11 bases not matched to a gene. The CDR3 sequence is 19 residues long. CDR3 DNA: TGTGCCAGCAGTTCATTACCGATGGGACTAGCGCCGAACACCGGGGAGCTGTTTTTT. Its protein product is CASSSLPMGLAPNTGELFF.

CDR3 in amino acids: CASSFGQGAGGYTF. The DNA for the CDR3 is TGTGCCAGCAGCTTTGGACAGGGGGCAGGTGGCTACACCTTC. The chain uses TRBV7-2 and TRBJ1-2; 11 bases match TRBD1. The V gene end was trimmed by 3 bases and the J gene end by 7 bases; junction bases not matched to a gene: 4. CDR1 and CDR2 from the germline V gene are SGHTA and FQGNSA. The CDR3 extends over 14 amino acids.

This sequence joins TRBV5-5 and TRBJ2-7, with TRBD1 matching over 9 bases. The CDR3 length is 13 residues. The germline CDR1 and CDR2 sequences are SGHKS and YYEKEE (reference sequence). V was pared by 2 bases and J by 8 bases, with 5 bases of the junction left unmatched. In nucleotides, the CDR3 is TGTGCCAGCAGCTTAGACGGGACAGGGAAGCAGTACTTC. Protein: CASSLDGTGKQYF.

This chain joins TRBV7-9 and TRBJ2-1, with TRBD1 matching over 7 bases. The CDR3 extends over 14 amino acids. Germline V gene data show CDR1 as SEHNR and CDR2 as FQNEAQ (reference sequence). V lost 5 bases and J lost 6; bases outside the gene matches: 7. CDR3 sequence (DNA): TGTGCCAGCAGCGCCGGGACAGCGGCCAATGAGCAGTTCTTC. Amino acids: CASSAGTAANEQFF.

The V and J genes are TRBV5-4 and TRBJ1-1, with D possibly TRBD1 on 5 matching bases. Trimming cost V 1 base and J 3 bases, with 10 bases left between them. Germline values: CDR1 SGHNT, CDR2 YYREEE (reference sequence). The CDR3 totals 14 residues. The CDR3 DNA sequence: TGTGCCAGCAGCTTGTGGGGCCGGGACACTGAAGCTTTCTTT. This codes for CASSLWGRDTEAFF.

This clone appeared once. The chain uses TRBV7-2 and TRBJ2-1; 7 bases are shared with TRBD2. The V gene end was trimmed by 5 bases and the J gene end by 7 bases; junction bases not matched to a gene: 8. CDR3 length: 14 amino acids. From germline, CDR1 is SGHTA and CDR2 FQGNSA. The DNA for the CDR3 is TGTGCCAGCAGCCTCCGGACTAGTGCTAATGAGCAGTTCTTC. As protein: CASSLRTSANEQFF.

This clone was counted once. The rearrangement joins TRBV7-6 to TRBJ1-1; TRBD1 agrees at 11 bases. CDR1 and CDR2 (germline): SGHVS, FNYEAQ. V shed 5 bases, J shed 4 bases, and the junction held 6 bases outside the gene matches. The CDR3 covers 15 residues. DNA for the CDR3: TGTGCCAGCAGCCTAAGGACAGGGGGCAGCACTGAAGCTTTCTTT. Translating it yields CASSLRTGGSTEAFF.

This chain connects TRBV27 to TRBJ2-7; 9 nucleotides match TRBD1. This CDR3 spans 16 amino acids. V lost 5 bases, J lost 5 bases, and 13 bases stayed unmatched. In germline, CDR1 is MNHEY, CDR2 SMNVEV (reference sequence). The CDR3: CASSPSFGTGWHEQYF. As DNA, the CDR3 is TGTGCCAGCAGTCCGTCGTTTGGGACAGGGTGGCACGAGCAGTACTTC.

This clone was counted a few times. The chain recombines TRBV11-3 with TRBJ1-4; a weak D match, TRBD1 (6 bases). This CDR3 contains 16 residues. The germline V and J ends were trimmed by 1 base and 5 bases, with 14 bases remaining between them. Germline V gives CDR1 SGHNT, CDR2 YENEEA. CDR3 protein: CASSLGGPGQNEKLFF. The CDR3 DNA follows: TGTGCCAGCAGCTTAGGGGGCCCGGGACAAAATGAAAAACTGTTTTTT.

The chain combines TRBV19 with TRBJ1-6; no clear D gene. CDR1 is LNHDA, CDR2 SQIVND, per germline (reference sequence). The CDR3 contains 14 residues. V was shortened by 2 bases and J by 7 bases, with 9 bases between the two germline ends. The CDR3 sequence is CASSILNRNSPLHF. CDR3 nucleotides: TGTGCCAGTAGTATACTAAACCGGAATTCACCCCTCCACTTT.

Here the CDR3 reads CASPAGLAGETQYF. CDR3 bases: TGTGCCAGCCCCGCAGGACTAGCGGGAGAGACCCAGTACTTC. The chain carries TRBV6-1 and TRBJ2-5, with 11 bases lining up with TRBD2. The CDR3 contains 14 residues. V was pared by 8 bases and J by 4 bases, with 6 bases of the junction left unmatched. Germline values: CDR1 MNHNS, CDR2 SASEGT.

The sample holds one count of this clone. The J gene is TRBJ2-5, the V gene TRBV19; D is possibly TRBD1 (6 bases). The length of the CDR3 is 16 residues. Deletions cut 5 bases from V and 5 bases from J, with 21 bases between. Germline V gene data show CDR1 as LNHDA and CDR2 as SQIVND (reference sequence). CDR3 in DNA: TGTGCCAGTAGTCCCCGGCCCCGGAGCCAGGGGGAGACCCAGTACTTC. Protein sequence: CASSPRPRSQGETQYF.

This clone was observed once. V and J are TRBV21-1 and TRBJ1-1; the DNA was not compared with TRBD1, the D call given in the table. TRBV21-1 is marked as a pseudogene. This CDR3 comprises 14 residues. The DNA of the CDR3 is TGTGCCAGCTCTCCGGACAGGGCAGACACTGAAGCTTTCTTT. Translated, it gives CASSPDRADTEAFF.

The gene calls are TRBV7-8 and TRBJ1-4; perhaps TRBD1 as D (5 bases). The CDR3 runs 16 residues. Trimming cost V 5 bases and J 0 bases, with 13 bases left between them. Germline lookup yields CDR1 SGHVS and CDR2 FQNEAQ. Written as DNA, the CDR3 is TGTGCCAGCAGCACAGGTCCCCATACAACTAATGAAAAACTGTTTTTT. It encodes CASSTGPHTTNEKLFF.